This TCR delta chain appears in the sequencing data of a study of Vδ1+ human thymocytes. This CDR3 has 21 residues. In germline, CDR1 is TSWWSYY, CDR2 QGS. Study-wide findings and caveats: Thymic TRG and TRD repertoires appeared highly polyclonal.

Extracted RNA was reverse transcribed into cDNA. Pooled V-gene forward primers with one constant-region reverse primer generated the CDR3 amplicons by multiplex PCR. TCRdb reprocessed the multiplex PCR reads through CATT. This repertoire shows 45,000 to 60,000 delta-chain clones, more than 15% found once; its top ten account for 0.5% to 0.55%. This clone was recorded a few times. Its antigen is still unknown. A read error may account for a junction end that differs from germline. V gene TRDV1 combines with J gene TRDJ1, with 7 bases matching TRDD3. The receptor's source is a boy under two years old who had congenital heart surgery. Sequenced sample: Vdelta1+ gamma-delta thymocytes from the thymus. Noted subset: FACS-sorted CD3+ TCRalphabeta- TCRVdelta1+ TCRVdelta2- thymocytes. This CDR3 reads CALGELTGAQLPHPYTDKPIF. CDR3 nucleotides: TGTGCTCTTGGGGAACTAACTGGGGCCCAACTCCCCCACCCGTACACCGATAAACCCATCTTT.